This passage covers 26 T cell receptor beta chains from one sample sequenced in a study of cytomegalovirus exposure and HLA in healthy donors. Method: immunoSEQ multiplex PCR; TCRdb's copy keeps in-frame clones and lacks some. In the table there are roughly 140,000 clones, about 86% of which are singletons. The sample taken for sequencing was PBMCs. The receptors here all came from a woman under 30 in good health and CMV-seropositive.

The rearrangement links TRBV4-3 to TRBJ2-7; D is uncertain. The V and J ends lost 0 bases and 0 bases respectively, with 6 bases between them. This CDR3 has 14 residues. CDR1 LGHNA and CDR2 YSLEER come from the germline V gene. This chain's CDR3 is CASSQDTVSYEQYF. CDR3 nucleotides: TGCGCCAGCAGCCAAGATACAGTCTCCTACGAGCAGTACTTC.

The chain's CDR3 is CASSPPGSDERSYNSPLHF. In DNA form, the CDR3 reads TGTGCCAGCAGCCCTCCGGGATCCGACGAGCGCTCCTATAATTCACCCCTCCACTTT. The J gene is TRBJ1-6, the V gene TRBV2; the D is unclear. This CDR3 is built from 19 residues. Germline CDR1 and CDR2: SNHLY and FYNNEI. V was trimmed by 6 bases and J by 0 bases, leaving 21 bases between them.

This sequence joins TRBV15 and TRBJ1-5; D possibly corresponds to TRBD1 (6 bases). The CDR3 contains 14 residues. Trimming shortened V by 6 bases and J by 7 bases, and 16 bases separated the two germline ends. Germline lookup yields CDR1 LNHNV and CDR2 YYDKDF (reference sequence). The CDR3 loop is CATRERGRGQPQHF. As DNA, the CDR3 is TGTGCCACCAGGGAAAGGGGGAGAGGGCAGCCCCAGCATTTT.

The chain couples TRBV28 to TRBJ2-6, with D maybe TRBD1 (6 bases). The CDR3 extends over 15 amino acids. The germline V gene has CDR1 MDHEN and CDR2 SYDVKM. V gave up 5 bases and J gave up 3 bases, with 11 bases separating them. The CDR3 DNA sequence: TGTGCCAGCAGTCCTCAGGGGTTTGGGGCCAACGTCCTGACTTTC. Protein product: CASSPQGFGANVLTF.

The V call is TRBV19, the J call TRBJ2-3; TRBD2 agrees at 7 bases. The CDR3 extends over 14 amino acids. Trimming at V came to 8 bases and at J to 3 bases, leaving 8 bases not matched to a gene. In germline, CDR1 is LNHDA, CDR2 SQIVND (reference sequence). CDR3 in amino acids: CASGPGGSTDTQYF. CDR3 sequence (DNA): TGTGCCAGTGGACCGGGGGGTTCTACAGATACGCAGTATTTT.

The chain links TRBV4-2 to TRBJ1-2, with 8 nucleotides matching TRBD1. The CDR3 is made up of 16 amino acids. Germline CDR1 and CDR2: LGHNA and YNFKEQ. V shed 2 bases, J shed 0 bases, and the junction held 5 bases outside the gene matches. The CDR3 reads CASSQNWDRTNYGYTF. Here the CDR3 DNA reads TGTGCCAGCAGCCAAAATTGGGACAGGACTAACTATGGCTACACCTTC.

The chain is built from TRBV7-3 and TRBJ1-2; 8 nucleotides match TRBD1. Germline V CDR1 and CDR2: SGHTA, FQGTGA. J lost 7 bases, V lost 2 bases, and 15 bases had no gene match. CDR3 length: 17 residues. CDR3 amino acids: CASSLLSRGQDSGGYTF. The CDR3 DNA follows: TGTGCCAGCAGCTTACTAAGCAGGGGACAGGATTCCGGTGGCTACACCTTC.

This chain uses TRBV23-1 with TRBJ2-1, with a tentative D call TRBD2 (7 bases). TRBV23-1 qualifies as an ORF whose function is uncertain. V was pared by 8 bases and J by 3 bases, with 14 bases between. CDR3 length: 14 amino acids. The CDR3 region is CASPGGRFYNEQFF. The CDR3 bases are TGCGCCAGCCCGGGGGGCCGGTTCTACAATGAGCAGTTCTTC.

The rearrangement links TRBV27 to TRBJ2-1; 8 bases are a match to TRBD2. CDR1 is MNHEY, CDR2 SMNVEV, per germline (reference sequence). The V and J ends lost 5 bases and 9 bases, in that order; junction bases with no gene match: 6. The CDR3 consists of 13 residues. The CDR3 region has the DNA TGTGCCAGCAGTCCGAGCGGGAGTGGTGAGCAGTTCTTC. Protein product: CASSPSGSGEQFF.

V gene TRBV7-9 combines with J gene TRBJ2-7; 7 nucleotides line up with TRBD1. The CDR3 sequence is 14 residues long. Looked up from germline, CDR1 is SEHNR and CDR2 is FQNEAQ (reference sequence). With V trimmed by 5 bases and J by 2 bases, 6 bases remained unmatched. The CDR3 bases are TGTGCCAGCAGCCCGACAGGGTTTCCCTACGAGCAGTACTTC. Protein product: CASSPTGFPYEQYF.

The chain joins TRBV29-1 to TRBJ2-2, with a weak D call TRBD1 (5 bases). V was clipped by 4 bases and J by 0 bases, with 6 bases between them. Per the germline V gene, CDR1 is SQVTM and CDR2 is ANQGSEA. This CDR3 has 13 amino acids. The CDR3: CSVAGPNTGELFF. DNA for the CDR3: TGCAGCGTTGCAGGGCCGAACACCGGGGAGCTGTTTTTT.

This chain's CDR3 is CASSQGQQNQPQHF. The CDR3 nucleotides read TGTGCCAGCAGTCAGGGACAGCAAAATCAGCCCCAGCATTTT. The V and J genes are TRBV6-5 and TRBJ1-5; 7 positions agree with TRBD1. CDR1 is MNHEY and CDR2 is SVGAGI in the germline V gene. The CDR3 is made up of 14 amino acids. With 5 bases clipped from V and 4 bases from J, the junction kept 5 bases outside the gene matches.

The V call is TRBV7-9, the J call TRBJ2-7, with D unresolved. The V and J ends lost 5 bases and 4 bases respectively, with 6 bases between them. In germline, CDR1 is SEHNR, CDR2 FQNEAQ (reference sequence). The CDR3 totals 11 residues. The chain's CDR3 is CASSTEYEQYF. CDR3 DNA: TGTGCCAGCAGCACAGAGTACGAGCAGTACTTC.

The genes are TRBV27 and TRBJ1-1; maybe TRBD1 (5 bases). Trimming removed 6 bases from V and 0 bases from J, with 8 bases in between. Germline V CDR1 and CDR2: MNHEY, SMNVEV (reference sequence). The CDR3 contains 13 residues. This chain's CDR3 is CASRYRLNTEAFF. The CDR3 nucleotides are TGTGCCAGCAGGTACAGGTTGAACACTGAAGCTTTCTTT.

The chain uses TRBV6-5 and TRBJ1-1, with D possibly matching TRBD1 (5 bases). This CDR3 comprises 14 residues. CDR1 and CDR2 from the germline V gene are MNHEY and SVGAGI. Trimming took 6 bases from V and 8 from J, leaving 19 bases between them. This chain's CDR3 is CASRLDGGTREAFF. CDR3 in DNA: TGTGCCAGCAGACTCGACGGGGGAACGCGCGAAGCTTTCTTT.

This clone turned up a few times. The chain uses TRBV5-4 and TRBJ1-5; 7 bases align to TRBD1. Germline V gene sequence: CDR1 SGHNT, CDR2 YYREEE (reference sequence). The CDR3 length is 14 residues. J was trimmed by 2 bases and V by 4 bases; bases with no gene match: 3. CDR3 sequence (DNA): TGTGCCAGCAGCGCCGGGACAGGCAATCAGCCCCAGCATTTT. Translated: CASSAGTGNQPQHF.

This clone was counted a few times. J is TRBJ1-2 and V is TRBV2; TRBD1 matches 8 bases. The J segment lost 3 bases and the V segment lost 1 base, leaving 7 bases of the junction unmatched. Germline CDR1 SNHLY, CDR2 FYNNEI. The length of the CDR3 is 16 residues. CDR3: CASSEEGLQGDYGYTF. Written as DNA, the CDR3 is TGTGCCAGCAGTGAAGAGGGGCTACAGGGGGACTATGGCTACACCTTC.

The chain couples TRBV4-2 to TRBJ2-1; 9 bases agree with TRBD2. The V gene end was trimmed by 3 bases and the J gene end by 6 bases; junction bases not matched to a gene: 6. CDR3 length equals 15 residues. CDR1 is LGHNA, CDR2 YNFKEQ, per germline. CDR3 residues: CASSHSSGDRNEQFF. The DNA of the CDR3 is TGTGCCAGCAGCCATTCTAGCGGGGACCGCAATGAGCAGTTCTTC.

V gene TRBV6-5 combines with J gene TRBJ1-6; 8 positions agree with TRBD1. There are 16 residues in the CDR3. CDR1 and CDR2 (germline): MNHEY, SVGAGI. The ends lost 2 bases at V and 7 bases at J; junction bases unmatched: 7. The chain's CDR3 is CASSYQDRAPNSPLHF. CDR3 coding DNA: TGTGCCAGCAGTTACCAGGACAGGGCGCCCAATTCACCCCTCCACTTT.

This clone was seen a handful of times. The CDR3 coding sequence is TGTGCCAGCAGGCAGACAGGGAATTCCTACGAGCAGTACTTC. It codes for CASRQTGNSYEQYF. The rearrangement joins TRBV11-2 to TRBJ2-7, with 7 bases that match TRBD1. Per germline, CDR1 SGHAT and CDR2 FQNNGV. The J segment lost 1 base and the V segment lost 6 bases, leaving 6 bases of the junction unmatched. The CDR3 consists of 14 residues.

This clone has only one observation. The V and J genes are TRBV27 and TRBJ1-4; the match to TRBD1 covers 10 bases. Germline CDR1 MNHEY, CDR2 SMNVEV (reference sequence). J lost 4 bases, V lost 4 bases, and 6 bases had no gene match. The CDR3 totals 16 residues. In DNA form, the CDR3 reads TGTGCCAGCAGTTACGGGACAGGGGCCTTTAATGAAAAACTGTTTTTT. It yields the protein CASSYGTGAFNEKLFF.

This clone was picked up one time. The J gene is TRBJ2-5, the V gene TRBV9, with TRBD2 identical over 11 bases. The CDR3 extends over 14 amino acids. Unmatched junction bases numbered 3, after V lost 4 bases and J lost 4 bases. Germline CDR1 is SGDLS and CDR2 is YYNGEE. The CDR3 is CASSSTSGGETQYF. CDR3 nucleotide sequence: TGTGCCAGCAGCTCAACTAGCGGGGGAGAGACCCAGTACTTC. Combining the CDR3 with reference TRBV9 and TRBJ2-5 gives the whole variable domain DSGVTQTPKHLITATGQRVTLRCSPRSGDLSVYWYQQSLDQGLQFLIQYYNGEERAKGNILERFSAQQFPDLHSELNLSSLELGDSALYFCASSSTSGGETQYFGPGTRLLVL.

The rearrangement joins TRBV5-1 to TRBJ2-2, with 10 bases lining up with TRBD2. V lost 0 bases, J lost 8 bases, and 7 bases stayed unmatched. This CDR3 region has 16 residues. Germline-derived CDR1 and CDR2 are SGHRS and YFSETQ. Here the CDR3 reads CASSLVLAGDQGELFF. As DNA, the CDR3 is TGCGCCAGCAGCTTGGTGCTAGCGGGGGACCAAGGGGAGCTGTTTTTT.

Only a few counts were recorded for this clone. The chain recombines TRBV5-5 with TRBJ1-2, with 11 bases that match TRBD1. Germline V CDR1 and CDR2: SGHKS, YYEKEE (reference sequence). Losses at the gene ends were 3 bases for V and 4 bases for J; bases not matched to a gene: 5. CDR3 size: 15 residues. The CDR3 DNA reads TGTGCCAGCAGCTGGACCGGGACAGGGGGCTATGGCTACACCTTC. Protein product: CASSWTGTGGYGYTF.

The chain joins TRBV19 to TRBJ2-3; D may be TRBD2 (6 bases). Trimming cost V 5 bases and J 5 bases, with 17 bases left between them. This CDR3 has 15 residues. Germline CDR1 reads LNHDA; CDR2 reads SQIVND (reference sequence). The CDR3 here is CASSLASKGGDTQYF. CDR3 coding DNA: TGTGCCAGTAGTCTAGCCTCAAAGGGAGGAGATACGCAGTATTTT.

The rearrangement joins TRBV5-4 to TRBJ1-5, with TRBD1 matching 9 bases. Germline assignment: CDR1 SGHNT and CDR2 YYREEE (reference sequence). The CDR3 sequence is 15 residues long. Trimming cost V 4 bases and J 7 bases; bases outside gene matches: 9. The CDR3 sequence is CASSAGTGREQPQHF. The CDR3 DNA reads TGTGCCAGCAGCGCCGGGACAGGGCGGGAGCAGCCCCAGCATTTT.